Described below is a single TCR beta chain sequence and its context. Germline-derived CDR1 and CDR2 are SGHRS and YFSETQ. The length of the CDR3 is 16 residues. The V segment lost 0 bases and the J segment 0 bases; nucleotides outside the gene matches: 3. TCRdb keeps only in-frame clones here, not all; method: immunoSEQ multiplex PCR. There are 1.4 million to 1.5 million clones in the sample; 95% to 97% occur only once, and approximately 1.1% lies in the top ten. These data originate in a study of shared clonotypes between healthy human individuals. The sample consisted of naive CD4+ T cells sorted from blood. Subset specified: CD45RA+ positively selected. The rearrangement uses TRBV5-1 and TRBJ1-5; 7 nucleotides line up with TRBD1. This clonotype was obtained from a man aged 25-45 years in good health. CDR3 nucleotides: TGCGCCAGCAGCTTGGCCGCAGGGGGTAGCAATCAGCCCCAGCATTTT. Translating it yields CASSLAAGGSNQPQHF.